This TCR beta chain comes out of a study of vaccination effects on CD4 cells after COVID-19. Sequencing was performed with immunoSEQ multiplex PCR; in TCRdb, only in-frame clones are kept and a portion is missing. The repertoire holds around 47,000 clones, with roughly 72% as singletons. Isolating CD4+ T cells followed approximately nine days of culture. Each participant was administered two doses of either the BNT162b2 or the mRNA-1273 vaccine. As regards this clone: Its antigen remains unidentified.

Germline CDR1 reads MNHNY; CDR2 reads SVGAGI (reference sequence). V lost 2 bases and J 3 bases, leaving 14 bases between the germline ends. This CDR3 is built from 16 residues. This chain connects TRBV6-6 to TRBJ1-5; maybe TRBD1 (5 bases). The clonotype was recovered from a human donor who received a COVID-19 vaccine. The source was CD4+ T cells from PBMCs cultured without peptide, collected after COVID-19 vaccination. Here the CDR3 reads CASSYRGRGNNQPQHF. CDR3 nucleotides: TGTGCCAGCAGTTACCGGGGACGGGGAAACAATCAGCCCCAGCATTTT.